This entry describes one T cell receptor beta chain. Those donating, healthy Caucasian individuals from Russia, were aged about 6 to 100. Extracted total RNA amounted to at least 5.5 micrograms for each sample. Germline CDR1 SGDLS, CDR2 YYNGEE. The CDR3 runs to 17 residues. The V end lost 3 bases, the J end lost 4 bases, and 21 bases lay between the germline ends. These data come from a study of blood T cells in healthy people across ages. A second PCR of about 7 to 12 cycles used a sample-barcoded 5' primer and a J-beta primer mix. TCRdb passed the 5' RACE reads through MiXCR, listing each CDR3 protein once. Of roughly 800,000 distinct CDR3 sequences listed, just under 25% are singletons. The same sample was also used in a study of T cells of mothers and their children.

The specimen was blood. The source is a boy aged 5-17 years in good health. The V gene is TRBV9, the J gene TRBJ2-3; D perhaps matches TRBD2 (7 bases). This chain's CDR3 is CASSGTGGGAEPDTQYF. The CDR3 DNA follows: TGTGCCAGCAGCGGGACCGGTGGGGGGGCGGAGCCAGATACGCAGTATTTT.